This is a list of T cell receptor beta chains from one sample in a study of shared clonotypes between healthy human individuals. This table comes from immunoSEQ multiplex PCR, and its TCRdb copy is limited to in-frame clones, with some not included. This sample has about 2 million clones, with less than 95% found just once. Sequencing was performed on naive CD8+ T cells sorted from blood. These receptor sequences come from a man younger than 35 in good health. CDR3s include the opening cysteine and the closing phenylalanine or tryptophan. A D gene is named only where the DNA matches it firmly. Rows may omit the clone size; those that give it use once, few, many or a size class.

V gene: TRBV4-1
D gene: TRBD1
J gene: TRBJ2-7
clone size: NA
CDR3 protein: CASSQGQGLYEQYF
CDR3 DNA: TGCGCCAGCAGCCAGGGACAGGGGCTCTACGAGCAGTACTTC

V gene: TRBV5-4
D gene: NA
J gene: TRBJ1-2
clone size: NA
CDR3 protein: CASTISGKLIDGYTF
CDR3 DNA: TGTGCCAGCACCATATCCGGGAAACTAATAGATGGCTACACCTTC

V gene: TRBV30
D gene: TRBD2
J gene: TRBJ2-1
clone size: NA
CDR3 protein: CAWSFSGSPLNEQFF
CDR3 DNA: TGTGCCTGGAGTTTCAGCGGGAGCCCCCTCAATGAGCAGTTCTTC

V gene: TRBV30
D gene: NA
J gene: TRBJ1-6
clone size: NA
CDR3 protein: CAWGGNSPLHF
CDR3 DNA: TGTGCCTGGGGCGGGAATTCACCCCTCCACTTT

V gene: TRBV27
D gene: NA
J gene: TRBJ2-1
clone size: NA
CDR3 protein: CASSLLGGDEQFF
CDR3 DNA: TGTGCCAGCAGTTTATTAGGCGGCGATGAGCAGTTCTTC

V gene: TRBV27
D gene: NA
J gene: TRBJ2-1
clone size: NA
CDR3 protein: CAILGRENEQFF
CDR3 DNA: TGTGCCATATTAGGAAGGGAAAATGAGCAGTTCTTC

V gene: TRBV30
D gene: TRBD1
J gene: TRBJ1-6
clone size: NA
CDR3 protein: CAWSPGQGATPLHF
CDR3 DNA: TGTGCCTGGAGTCCCGGACAGGGGGCGACACCCCTCCACTTT

V gene: TRBV7-9
D gene: NA
J gene: TRBJ2-1
clone size: NA
CDR3 protein: CASSPILHRADNEQFF
CDR3 DNA: TGTGCCAGCAGCCCGATCTTGCATAGGGCTGACAACGAGCAGTTCTTC

V gene: TRBV27
D gene: NA
J gene: TRBJ2-7
clone size: NA
CDR3 protein: CASSYSPHEQYF
CDR3 DNA: TGTGCCAGCAGTTATTCGCCTCACGAGCAGTACTTC

V gene: TRBV4-3
D gene: NA
J gene: TRBJ2-7
clone size: once
CDR3 protein: CASSQDYTSRDEQYF
CDR3 DNA: TGCGCCAGCAGCCAAGATTACACTAGCCGAGACGAGCAGTACTTC

V gene: TRBV11-2
D gene: TRBD1
J gene: TRBJ2-1
clone size: NA
CDR3 protein: CASSSGQAPGNEQFF
CDR3 DNA: TGTGCCAGCAGCTCCGGACAGGCCCCGGGGAATGAGCAGTTCTTC

V gene: TRBV5-4
D gene: NA
J gene: TRBJ1-2
clone size: NA
CDR3 protein: CASSLHGSYGYTF
CDR3 DNA: TGTGCCAGCAGCTTGCACGGATCTTATGGCTACACCTTC

V gene: TRBV5-6
D gene: TRBD2
J gene: TRBJ2-5
clone size: once
CDR3 protein: CASSSGLAQETQYF
CDR3 DNA: TGTGCCAGCAGCTCGGGACTAGCTCAGGAGACCCAGTACTTC